A few counts support the clone carrying this T cell receptor beta chain. The target antigen is unknown. TCRbeta library preparation incorporated unique molecular identifiers. TCRdb re-derived calls from the PCR reads in MiXCR, one entry per CDR3 protein. The sample gives some 300,000 distinct CDR3 sequences, 10% of which show up once; 7% to 9.5% is in the top ten. The data were obtained in a study of T-cell reconstitution after alpha-beta-depleted transplantation in children. Study-wide points: Roughly two months post-transplant, alpha-beta T cells reportedly originated from several hundred graft clones that had expanded. High day-60 TCRbeta diversity in some patients came from surviving recipient T cells and thymic progenitors. A year post-transplant, T-cell counts and diversity derived mostly from newly produced T cells.

CDR1 MDHEN and CDR2 SYDVKM come from the germline V gene. The ends were cut back, 3 bases at V and 1 base at J, with 16 bases in the middle. The CDR3 is 16 residues long. Source: PBMCs, taken before TCRalphabeta/CD19-depleted stem cell transplant. The TCR comes from a boy less than two years old with acute myeloid leukemia, due to receive a stem cell transplant. The chain joins TRBV28 to TRBJ2-7; unclear D gene. The CDR3 protein is CASSFIKVPISYEQYF. CDR3 sequence (DNA): TGTGCCAGCAGTTTTATCAAGGTCCCAATTTCCTACGAGCAGTACTTC.